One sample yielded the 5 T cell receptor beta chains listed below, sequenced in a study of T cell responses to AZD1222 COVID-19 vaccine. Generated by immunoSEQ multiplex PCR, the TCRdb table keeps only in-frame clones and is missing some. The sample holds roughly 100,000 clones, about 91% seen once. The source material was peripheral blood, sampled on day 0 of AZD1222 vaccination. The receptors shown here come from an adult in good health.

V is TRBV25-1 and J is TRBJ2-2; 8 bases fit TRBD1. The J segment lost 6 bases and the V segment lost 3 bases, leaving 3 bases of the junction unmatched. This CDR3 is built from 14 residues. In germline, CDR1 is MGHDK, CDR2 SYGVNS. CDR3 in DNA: TGTGCCAGCAGTGACGAACAGGGGGCCGGGGAGCTGTTTTTT. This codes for CASSDEQGAGELFF.

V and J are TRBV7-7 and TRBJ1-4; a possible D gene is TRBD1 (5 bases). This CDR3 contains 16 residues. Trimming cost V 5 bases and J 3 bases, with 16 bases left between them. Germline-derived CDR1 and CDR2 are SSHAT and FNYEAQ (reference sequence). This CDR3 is CASSLGRRASNEKLFF. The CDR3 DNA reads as TGTGCCAGCAGCCTTGGGCGCAGGGCTTCTAATGAAAAACTGTTTTTT.

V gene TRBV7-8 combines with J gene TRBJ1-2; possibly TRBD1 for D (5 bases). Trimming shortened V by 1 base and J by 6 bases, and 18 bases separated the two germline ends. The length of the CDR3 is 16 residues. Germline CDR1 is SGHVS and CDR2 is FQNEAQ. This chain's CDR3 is CASSLVSKAGLDGYTF. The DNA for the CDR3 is TGTGCCAGCAGCTTAGTATCTAAGGCAGGGTTGGATGGCTACACCTTC.

This CDR3 is CASSTPGGGYNEQFF. The CDR3 nucleotides read TGTGCCAGCAGCACCCCGGGGGGCGGCTACAATGAGCAGTTCTTC. J is TRBJ2-1 and V is TRBV9; TRBD2 is a possible D gene (7 bases). The CDR3 length is 15 residues. Per the germline V gene, CDR1 is SGDLS and CDR2 is YYNGEE. Trimming pared 4 bases from V and 3 bases from J, leaving 14 bases between.

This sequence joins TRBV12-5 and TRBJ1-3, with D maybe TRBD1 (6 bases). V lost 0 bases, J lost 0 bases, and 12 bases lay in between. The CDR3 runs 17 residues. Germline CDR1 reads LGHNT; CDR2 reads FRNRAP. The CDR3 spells CASGLVLDRYSGNTIYF. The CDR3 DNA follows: TGTGCTAGTGGTTTGGTACTAGACAGGTACTCTGGAAACACCATATATTTT.